One and the same sample provided the 18 T cell receptor beta chains below, sequenced in a study of spatial heterogeneity in lung cancer. Study-wide findings and caveats: Tumor mutation counts were tracked by expanded intratumoral alpha and beta TCR counts.

Antigens of these TCRs are unknown. Time point meaning: sample taken at primary tumor resection. TCRdb reanalysed the 5' RACE reads using MiXCR and keeps one entry per CDR3 protein. The sample lists 2,500 to 3,500 distinct CDR3 sequences; roughly 6% were seen once. The sequencing here drew on lung tumor tissue, taken at surgery. Receptors were obtained from a male donor with early-stage non-small cell lung cancer.

This clonotype is termed medium-sized (0.01 to 0.1%). The gene calls are TRBV10-1 and TRBJ2-2; 7 bases map to TRBD2. Unmatched junction bases numbered 1, after V lost 5 bases and J lost 1 base. Looked up from germline, CDR1 is WNHNN and CDR2 is SYGVQD (reference sequence). This CDR3 has 14 amino acids. The CDR3 DNA reads as TGCGCCAGCAGTAGCGGGGAGAACACCGGGGAGCTGTTTTTT. Translated, it gives CASSSGENTGELFF.

This clonotype was seen many times. V gene TRBV6-5 combines with J gene TRBJ1-1, with unresolved D. V was cut by 2 bases and J by 10 bases, with 8 bases left in between. Germline V gene lookup returns CDR1 MNHEY and CDR2 SVGAGI. The CDR3 is 11 residues long. The CDR3 sequence is CASSYGDAAFF. The CDR3 DNA is TGTGCCAGCAGTTACGGGGATGCAGCTTTCTTT.

This clonotype has only a few counts. As DNA, the CDR3 is TGTGCCAGCAGTTACTCGATTGGAGGGAGAGCGGGAGTCGGGGAGCTGTTTTTT. Its translation is CASSYSIGGRAGVGELFF. The rearrangement links TRBV6-2 or TRBV6-3 to TRBJ2-2; 8 bases agree with TRBD2. V was pared by 0 bases and J by 7 bases, with 13 bases of the junction left unmatched. Germline assignment: CDR1 MNHEY and CDR2 SVGEGT. The CDR3 extends over 18 amino acids.

By share, this clonotype ranks as medium-sized. The chain employs TRBV5-5 and TRBJ2-7, with D possibly matching TRBD2 (7 bases). Germline CDR1 and CDR2: SGHKS and YYEKEE (reference sequence). V gave up 3 bases and J gave up 0 bases, with 13 bases separating them. The CDR3 sequence is 15 residues long. CDR3 DNA sequence: TGTGCCAGCAGCTGGGAGGGGGTCAGCTCCTACGAGCAGTACTTC. It codes for CASSWEGVSSYEQYF.

This clonotype is medium-sized. V and J are TRBV5-1 and TRBJ2-3; 8 nucleotides match TRBD1. Trimming cost V 7 bases and J 2 bases; bases outside gene matches: 12. This CDR3 is 16 amino acids long. Per germline, CDR1 SGHRS and CDR2 YFSETQ. Written as DNA, the CDR3 is TGCGCCAGCGGCCCGACAGGGGACCCTTCCACAGATACGCAGTATTTT. This codes for CASGPTGDPSTDTQYF.

By share of the sample, this clonotype is medium-sized. The V call is TRBV7-2, the J call TRBJ2-5, with 9 bases lining up with TRBD2. V dropped 0 bases and J dropped 5; count of bases not matched to a gene: 10. Looked up from germline, CDR1 is SGHTA and CDR2 is FQGNSA. This CDR3 region has 17 residues. For the CDR3, the DNA is TGTGCCAGCAGCTTAGCGCGGGGAGCGGGGGGTTGGGAGACCCAGTACTTC. Translation: CASSLARGAGGWETQYF.

By its share, this clonotype is medium-sized. J is TRBJ2-2 and V is TRBV30, with 9 bases aligning to TRBD1. CDR1 is GTSNPN, CDR2 SVGIG, per germline (reference sequence). Trimming took 1 base from V and 6 from J; bases not matched to a gene: 0. The CDR3 length is 13 residues. CDR3 coding DNA: TGTGCCTGGAGTGGGGACAGGGCCGGGGAGCTGTTTTTT. It is translated as CAWSGDRAGELFF.

In its sample, this clonotype is medium-sized (0.01 to 0.1%). The chain employs TRBV5-5 and TRBJ2-2; 12 nucleotides align to TRBD1. Trimming cost V 4 bases and J 5 bases; bases outside gene matches: 6. CDR1 is SGHKS, CDR2 YYEKEE, per germline (reference sequence). The CDR3 totals 16 residues. This CDR3 is CASSIRDRGPTGELFF. The CDR3, as DNA: TGTGCCAGCAGCATCCGGGACAGGGGGCCGACCGGGGAGCTGTTTTTT.

By sample fraction, this clonotype is medium-sized (0.01 to 0.1%). This chain connects TRBV10-3 to TRBJ2-1; D possibly corresponds to TRBD2 (6 bases). V was shortened by 4 bases and J by 8 bases, with 15 bases between the two germline ends. The CDR3 is 14 residues long. From germline, CDR1 is ENHRY and CDR2 SYGVKD. In DNA, the CDR3 is TGTGCCATCAGTGTCCGGGACTCCATGGATGAGCAGTTCTTC. Its protein product is CAISVRDSMDEQFF.

This clonotype was counted only a few times. CDR3 bases: TGTGCCAGCAGCTTGCCGACAGATACGCAGTATTTT. Residues: CASSLPTDTQYF. The J gene is TRBJ2-3, the V gene TRBV5-5; D ambiguous. The CDR3 consists of 12 residues. With 1 base removed from V and 3 bases from J, the gap between germline ends came to 3 bases. Germline V gene data show CDR1 as SGHKS and CDR2 as YYEKEE (reference sequence).

This clonotype was seen once. V gene TRBV29-1 combines with J gene TRBJ2-7; D remains unclear. CDR1 is SQVTM, CDR2 ANQGSEA, per germline. This CDR3 region has 12 residues. V lost 4 bases and J 5 bases, leaving 12 bases between the germline ends. As DNA, the CDR3 is TGCAGCGTTGGATTCACTACCAACGAGCAGTACTTC. As protein: CSVGFTTNEQYF.

The chain uses TRBV25-1 and TRBJ2-2; 7 bases are shared with TRBD1. CDR3 length: 16 residues. Germline lookup yields CDR1 MGHDK and CDR2 SYGVNS. Germline trimming cut 5 bases from V and 5 bases from J; bases unmatched to any gene: 11. Here the CDR3 DNA reads TGTGCCAGCAGTAAAACAGGGGCCGTAAGGACCGGGGAGCTGTTTTTT. This gives the protein CASSKTGAVRTGELFF.

Sample share makes this clonotype medium-sized. The chain is built from TRBV11-3 and TRBJ2-1; the D gene is possibly TRBD2 (5 bases). Germline CDR1 SGHNT, CDR2 YENEEA. CDR3 size: 15 residues. Trimming pared 5 bases from V and 4 bases from J, leaving 15 bases between. Here the CDR3 DNA reads TGTGCCAGCAGCCTCCGGGGAGCCCAGTACAATGAGCAGTTCTTC. This codes for CASSLRGAQYNEQFF.

Ten or more counts support this clonotype. The rearrangement joins TRBV2 to TRBJ1-5; TRBD1 matches at 11 bases. This CDR3 spans 17 amino acids. The V gene's germline CDR1 is SNHLY and CDR2 FYNNEI. After removal of 5 bases from V and 4 bases from J, the junction contained 10 bases not matched to a gene. The CDR3: CASSPGQGAGRNQPQHF. DNA for the CDR3: TGTGCCAGCAGTCCTGGACAGGGGGCGGGAAGGAATCAGCCCCAGCATTTT.

This clonotype is classed as medium-sized. The CDR3 DNA sequence: TGTGCCAGCAGCGTAGCCGGGGGCCTCACCTCCTACGAGCAGTACTTC. Its translation: CASSVAGGLTSYEQYF. The chain recombines TRBV9 with TRBJ2-7; either TRBD1 or TRBD2 may fit D (6 bases each). In germline, CDR1 is SGDLS, CDR2 YYNGEE. Trimming pared 0 bases from V and 0 bases from J, leaving 13 bases between. The CDR3 loop spans 16 amino acids.

This clonotype rates as medium-sized (0.01 to 0.1%). The rearrangement joins TRBV6-2 or TRBV6-3 to TRBJ2-7; D assignment may be TRBD1 or TRBD2 (5 bases each). CDR1 is MNHEY and CDR2 is SVGEGT in the germline V gene. The CDR3 is made up of 16 amino acids. Trimming removed 2 bases from V and 7 bases from J, with 21 bases in between. The CDR3 nucleotides are TGTGCCAGCAGTTACCCCGAGGGGCGTTGGAATCAGGAGCAGTACTTC. This translates into CASSYPEGRWNQEQYF.

This clonotype is deemed medium-sized. For the CDR3, the DNA is TGTGCCAGCAGCCCCCCGGGAGGGCAGTTCTTC. This translates into CASSPPGGQFF. The chain combines TRBV5-6 with TRBJ2-1; 7 bases are a match to TRBD2. The CDR3 loop spans 11 amino acids. V was clipped by 4 bases and J by 12 bases; unmatched bases: 4. The germline V gene has CDR1 SGHDT and CDR2 YYEEEE. Complete variable domain (other parts from reference TRBV5-6 and TRBJ2-1): DAGVTQSPTHLIKTRGQQVTLRCSPKSGHDTVSWYQQALGQGPQFIFQYYEEEERQRGNFPDRFSGHQFPNYSSELNVNALLLGDSALYLCASSPPGGQFFGPGTRLTVL.

This chain uses TRBV18 with TRBJ2-5; D is undetermined. This CDR3 has 12 residues. Between the trimmed V and J ends, which lost 0 bases and 5 bases, there was a span of 4 bases. Germline CDR1 KGHSH, CDR2 LQKENI. CDR3 protein: CASSPPLETQYF. The CDR3 DNA is TGTGCCAGCTCACCACCGTTGGAGACCCAGTACTTC. The entire variable domain, with the rest obtained from reference TRBV18 and TRBJ2-5, is as follows: NAGVMQNPRHLVRRRGQEARLRCSPMKGHSHVYWYRQLPEEGLKFMVYLQKENIIDESGMPKERFSAEFPKEGPSILRIQQVVRGDSAAYFCASSPPLETQYFGPGTRLLVL.